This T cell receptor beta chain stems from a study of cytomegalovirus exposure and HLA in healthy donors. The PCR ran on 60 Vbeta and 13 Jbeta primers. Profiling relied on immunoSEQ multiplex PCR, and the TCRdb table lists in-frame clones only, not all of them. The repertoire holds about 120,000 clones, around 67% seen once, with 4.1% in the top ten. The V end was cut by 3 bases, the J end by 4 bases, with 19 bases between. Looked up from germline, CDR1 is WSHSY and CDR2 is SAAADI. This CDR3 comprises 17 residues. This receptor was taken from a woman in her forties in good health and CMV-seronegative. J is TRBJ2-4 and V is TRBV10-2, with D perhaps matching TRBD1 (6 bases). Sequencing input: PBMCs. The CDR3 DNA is TGCGCCAGCAGTGAAAGGGACACTTTAAGGGAGAAAAACATTCAGTACTTC. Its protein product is CASSERDTLREKNIQYF.